Ten or more counts support the clone carrying this TCR beta chain. Its antigen is undetermined. The germline V gene encodes CDR1 MGHRA and CDR2 YSYEKL. CDR3 length: 18 residues. Trimming at V came to 0 bases and at J to 4 bases, leaving 10 bases not matched to a gene. The sample comes from a study of CD8 T cells in ankylosing spondylitis. Broader study findings: Before this, some motif variants had been reported in reactive arthritis synovial fluid and blood. CD8+ disease-linked clones were present at relatively low frequencies in blood. Ankylosing spondylitis blood appeared to carry a characteristic TCR beta motif of roughly eight highly homologous variants.

It was by quantitative 5'-RACE with molecular barcodes that TCR beta libraries were made. TCRdb reprocessed the 5' RACE reads with MiXCR, giving one entry per CDR3 protein. Here the sample spans 150,000 to 200,000 distinct CDR3 sequences, 15% to 20% being singletons. The receptor was isolated from a male donor under 30 with ankylosing spondylitis or in good health (not recorded which). The rearrangement links TRBV4-1 to TRBJ2-1; 9 bases align to TRBD1. Sequenced material: blood, either unsorted or a sorted T cell fraction (not recorded which). The CDR3 spells CASSQDRGQGQVYNEQFF. CDR3 nucleotide sequence: TGCGCCAGCAGCCAAGATCGGGGACAGGGCCAAGTATACAATGAGCAGTTCTTC.